A selection of T cell receptor beta chains follows, all from one sample in a study of CD8 T cells in ankylosing spondylitis. Each CDR3 protein is one row after TCRdb ran MiXCR on the 5' RACE reads. The repertoire holds some 400,000 distinct CDR3 sequences, with 20% to 25% as singletons. The sequenced sample was blood, either unsorted or a sorted T cell fraction (not recorded which). The receptors come from a male donor with ankylosing spondylitis. Each CDR3 is given with its conserved first and last residue. D genes are given only for firm matches. Expanded clones are given a class, and other clones once, few, many or no size at all.

v_gene: TRBV5-1
abundance: -
j_gene: TRBJ2-2
d_gene: TRBD2
CDR3nt: TGCGCCAGCACCTCAGATACGGGACTAGCGGGAGTGTCCGGGGAGCTGTTTTTT
CDR3aa: CASTSDTGLAGVSGELFF

v_gene: TRBV5-1
abundance: -
j_gene: TRBJ1-1
d_gene: -
CDR3nt: TGCGCCAGCAGCGCTAACACTGAAGCTTTCTTT
CDR3aa: CASSANTEAFF

v_gene: TRBV5-1
abundance: -
j_gene: TRBJ1-4
d_gene: -
CDR3nt: TGCGCCAGCAGCTGGCAGGGTCAGGAAAAACTGTTTTTT
CDR3aa: CASSWQGQEKLFF

v_gene: TRBV25-1
abundance: -
j_gene: TRBJ1-6
d_gene: -
CDR3nt: TGTGCCAGCAGTGCTCGACGGGGCAGTGGAACTTCACCCCTCCACTTT
CDR3aa: CASSARRGSGTSPLHF

v_gene: TRBV11-2
abundance: few
j_gene: TRBJ2-1
d_gene: TRBD2
CDR3nt: TGTGCCAGCAGCATCAGCGGGAGGGGTGAGCAGTTCTTC
CDR3aa: CASSISGRGEQFF

v_gene: TRBV7-2
abundance: -
j_gene: TRBJ2-5
d_gene: TRBD2
CDR3nt: TGTGCCAGCAGCTTAGTCGCGGGAGTATGGGAGACCCAGTACTTC
CDR3aa: CASSLVAGVWETQYF

v_gene: TRBV6-5
abundance: -
j_gene: TRBJ1-1
d_gene: -
CDR3nt: TGTGCCAGCAGTTTCTCTAGGAACACTGAAGCTTTCTTT
CDR3aa: CASSFSRNTEAFF

v_gene: TRBV12-3/TRBV12-4
abundance: many
j_gene: TRBJ1-3
d_gene: -
CDR3nt: TGTGCCAGCGGGCGGGACGCCAACACCATATATTTT
CDR3aa: CASGRDANTIYF

v_gene: TRBV12-3/TRBV12-4
abundance: -
j_gene: TRBJ2-2
d_gene: -
CDR3nt: TGTGCCAGCAGTTCGTACTTGGCCGGGGGCACCGGGGAGCTGTTTTTT
CDR3aa: CASSSYLAGGTGELFF

v_gene: TRBV29-1
abundance: many
j_gene: TRBJ2-3
d_gene: TRBD2
CDR3nt: TGCAGCGTTGAAGTAAGGCTAAGCGGGAGAGCAGATACGCAGTATTTT
CDR3aa: CSVEVRLSGRADTQYF

v_gene: TRBV19
abundance: few
j_gene: TRBJ1-5
d_gene: TRBD1
CDR3nt: TGTGCCAGTAGGGACAGGGCTCGTCAGCCCCAGCATTTT
CDR3aa: CASRDRARQPQHF

v_gene: TRBV6-5
abundance: -
j_gene: TRBJ2-3
d_gene: -
CDR3nt: TGTGCCAGCCACCAAGGGGATACGCAGTATTTT
CDR3aa: CASHQGDTQYF

v_gene: TRBV20-1
abundance: few
j_gene: TRBJ2-5
d_gene: TRBD2
CDR3nt: TGCAGTGCTAGACTAGCGGGAGGGCCGGGAGTAGTAGAGACCCAGTACTTC
CDR3aa: CSARLAGGPGVVETQYF

v_gene: TRBV7-2
abundance: -
j_gene: TRBJ2-3
d_gene: TRBD2
CDR3nt: TGTGCCAGCAGCTTAAACCGCGGGAGGGTCGCAGATACGCAGTATTTT
CDR3aa: CASSLNRGRVADTQYF

v_gene: TRBV20-1
abundance: few
j_gene: TRBJ2-1
d_gene: TRBD2
CDR3nt: TGCAGTGCCACGGGACTAGCGGGAACTTACAATGAGCAGTTCTTC
CDR3aa: CSATGLAGTYNEQFF

v_gene: TRBV5-6
abundance: few
j_gene: TRBJ1-4
d_gene: TRBD1
CDR3nt: TGTGCCAGCAGCTTGAAGGGGGCGGATGAAAAACTGTTTTTT
CDR3aa: CASSLKGADEKLFF

v_gene: TRBV11-2
abundance: -
j_gene: TRBJ2-1
d_gene: -
CDR3nt: TGTGCCAGCAGCCTCGGAGTAGCCAATGAGCAGTTCTTC
CDR3aa: CASSLGVANEQFF

v_gene: TRBV21-1
abundance: -
j_gene: TRBJ2-7
d_gene: -
CDR3nt: TGTGCCAGCAGCAAAGCCCCGGAGGGTAGCGGGATATCCTACGAGCAGTACTTC
CDR3aa: CASSKAPEGSGISYEQYF

v_gene: TRBV3-1
abundance: few
j_gene: TRBJ2-7
d_gene: TRBD1
CDR3nt: TGTGCCAGCAGCTACCGGACAGGGAGGATCTACGAGCAGTACTTC
CDR3aa: CASSYRTGRIYEQYF

v_gene: TRBV5-1
abundance: -
j_gene: TRBJ1-1
d_gene: -
CDR3nt: TGCGCCAGCAGCCGTTTTTGGGGGGCGCAGAACACTGAAGCTTTCTTT
CDR3aa: CASSRFWGAQNTEAFF

v_gene: TRBV5-1
abundance: few
j_gene: TRBJ2-2
d_gene: TRBD1
CDR3nt: TGCGCCAGCAGCAGGACAGGGGCGGCGAACACCGGGGAGCTGTTTTTT
CDR3aa: CASSRTGAANTGELFF

v_gene: TRBV3-1
abundance: few
j_gene: TRBJ1-2
d_gene: -
CDR3nt: TGTGCCAGCAGCCAAAGTTACAGGCCCCACTATGGCTACACCTTC
CDR3aa: CASSQSYRPHYGYTF

v_gene: TRBV5-5
abundance: -
j_gene: TRBJ2-3
d_gene: -
CDR3nt: TGTGCCAGCAGCTTGGTTAGCGGTAGCATAGATACGCAGTATTTT
CDR3aa: CASSLVSGSIDTQYF

v_gene: TRBV24-1
abundance: few
j_gene: TRBJ2-1
d_gene: TRBD2
CDR3nt: TGTGCCACCAGTGATTCCCCGGGTAGCGGGACTTACAATGAGCAGTTCTTC
CDR3aa: CATSDSPGSGTYNEQFF

v_gene: TRBV5-8
abundance: -
j_gene: TRBJ2-2
d_gene: TRBD2
CDR3nt: TGTGCCAGCAGCCCGGGGACTAGCGCTACCGGGGAGCTGTTTTTT
CDR3aa: CASSPGTSATGELFF

v_gene: TRBV2
abundance: few
j_gene: TRBJ2-7
d_gene: TRBD2
CDR3nt: TGTGCCAGCACCCTTAGCGGGAGTAGGGGTGAGCAGTACTTC
CDR3aa: CASTLSGSRGEQYF

v_gene: TRBV5-1
abundance: few
j_gene: TRBJ2-7
d_gene: -
CDR3nt: TGCGCCAGCACAAGGGGGGTCGGCTACGAGCAGTACTTC
CDR3aa: CASTRGVGYEQYF

v_gene: TRBV7-3
abundance: many
j_gene: TRBJ2-3
d_gene: -
CDR3nt: TGTGCCAGCAGCTTAAGGCGGAGTGCTAGCACAGATACGCAGTATTTT
CDR3aa: CASSLRRSASTDTQYF

v_gene: TRBV5-1
abundance: -
j_gene: TRBJ2-7
d_gene: -
CDR3nt: TGCGCCAGCAGCTTTCTAGCGATGAGCTCCTACGAGCAGTACTTC
CDR3aa: CASSFLAMSSYEQYF

v_gene: TRBV3-1
abundance: -
j_gene: TRBJ2-7
d_gene: -
CDR3nt: TGTGCCAGCAGCCAAGGGCTCTACGAGCAGTACTTC
CDR3aa: CASSQGLYEQYF

v_gene: TRBV24-1
abundance: -
j_gene: TRBJ2-2
d_gene: -
CDR3nt: TGTGCCACCAGTGAGCCAAGTGTCGGGGAGCTGTTTTTT
CDR3aa: CATSEPSVGELFF

v_gene: TRBV20-1
abundance: -
j_gene: TRBJ1-2
d_gene: TRBD1
CDR3nt: TGCAGTGCCCGGACAGGGGGCAACTCGGGTGGCTACACCTTC
CDR3aa: CSARTGGNSGGYTF

v_gene: TRBV20-1
abundance: -
j_gene: TRBJ2-5
d_gene: TRBD2
CDR3nt: TGCAGTGCTAGAGTTTCGGGGATGGTAGCGGGGCCCCAAGAGACCCAGTACTTC
CDR3aa: CSARVSGMVAGPQETQYF

v_gene: TRBV3-1
abundance: -
j_gene: TRBJ2-5
d_gene: -
CDR3nt: TGTGCCAGCAGCCAATTGGCAGAGACCCAGTACTTC
CDR3aa: CASSQLAETQYF

v_gene: TRBV14
abundance: -
j_gene: TRBJ2-6
d_gene: TRBD1
CDR3nt: TGTGCCAGCAGCCAATTGACAGGGGGCCCTGGGGCCAACGTCCTGACTTTC
CDR3aa: CASSQLTGGPGANVLTF

v_gene: TRBV12-3/TRBV12-4
abundance: few
j_gene: TRBJ1-6
d_gene: -
CDR3nt: TGTGCCAGCAGTCGTACATCCGGACTTGATAATTCACCCCTCCACTTT
CDR3aa: CASSRTSGLDNSPLHF

v_gene: TRBV7-9
abundance: few
j_gene: TRBJ2-1
d_gene: TRBD2
CDR3nt: TGTGCCAGCAGCTTAAGGACTAGCGCCTACAATGAGCAGTTCTTC
CDR3aa: CASSLRTSAYNEQFF

v_gene: TRBV5-4
abundance: -
j_gene: TRBJ2-5
d_gene: TRBD1
CDR3nt: TGTGCCAGCAGCACCACAGGGGGAGTTTGGGAGACCCAGTACTTC
CDR3aa: CASSTTGGVWETQYF

v_gene: TRBV29-1
abundance: few
j_gene: TRBJ2-7
d_gene: -
CDR3nt: TGCAGCGCCCCGAGTTTGGACCCTAGGGCGTACGAGCAGTACTTC
CDR3aa: CSAPSLDPRAYEQYF

v_gene: TRBV11-3
abundance: few
j_gene: TRBJ2-3
d_gene: -
CDR3nt: TGTGCCAGCAGCCCTTGGGTAGCAGATACGCAGTATTTT
CDR3aa: CASSPWVADTQYF